This TCR beta chain was retrieved from a study of blood T cells in healthy people across ages. Notes on the study in general: No conclusive comparison of naive versus antigen-experienced cells was possible with unsorted PBMCs.

In each sample, at least 7 million PBMCs were isolated. This CDR3 region has 14 residues. Germline CDR1 DFQATT, CDR2 SNEGSKA (reference sequence). V gave up 6 bases and J gave up 0 bases; unmatched junction bases: 6. Remarks on this clonotype: Its specificity is unknown.

With a J-beta primer mix and a sample-barcoded 5' primer, a second PCR ran 7 to 11 cycles. From the 5' RACE reads, TCRdb called clonotypes with MiXCR, one entry per CDR3 protein. There are some 900,000 distinct CDR3 sequences in the sample; under 50% occur only once, and around 15% lies in the top ten. Sequenced input: blood. V usage is TRBV20-1 and J usage is TRBJ2-3; 7 nucleotides match TRBD2. This TCR was recovered from a man aged 25 to 40 in good health. The CDR3 coding sequence is TGCAGTGCCCAGACTAGCCTGAGCACAGATACGCAGTATTTT. Amino acid sequence: CSAQTSLSTDTQYF.